The 24 T cell receptor beta chains below come from one sample, sequenced in a study of graft-versus-host responses after intestinal transplantation. No antigen has been assigned to these receptors. TCRdb keeps only in-frame clones here, not all; method: immunoSEQ multiplex PCR. The sample has tens of thousands of clones; around 93% are singletons. The starting material was unstimulated CD4+ T cells sorted from spleen or lymph node cells, obtained before transplant. The receptors here all came from a human donor who was the organ donor for an intestinal transplant.

The V gene is TRBV6-4, the J gene TRBJ2-1; the match to TRBD1 covers 9 bases. V lost 6 bases and J lost 4; bases outside the gene matches: 13. The CDR3 is 17 amino acids. Germline assignment: CDR1 MRHNA and CDR2 SNTAGT. CDR3 nucleotides: TGTGCCAGCAGCCCACAGGGGGCTCGGGGTTCGTACAATGAGCAGTTCTTC. Its protein product is CASSPQGARGSYNEQFF.

CDR3 bases: TGTGCCAGCCAAATGGGGGCGCGGGACACCGGGGAGCTGTTTTTT. This codes for CASQMGARDTGELFF. The chain is built from TRBV27 and TRBJ2-2; D might be TRBD1 (6 bases). The length of the CDR3 is 15 residues. V lost 8 bases, J lost 3 bases, and 16 bases lay in between. Germline V lookup: CDR1 MNHEY, CDR2 SMNVEV (reference sequence).

This chain links TRBV9 with TRBJ2-2; D may correspond to TRBD1 or TRBD2 (5 bases each). The CDR3 extends over 13 amino acids. Germline lookup yields CDR1 SGDLS and CDR2 YYNGEE. The V gene lost 0 bases and the J gene lost 6 bases, with 6 bases spanning the gap. The CDR3: CASSVGGAGELFF. The CDR3 DNA is TGTGCCAGCAGCGTAGGAGGGGCCGGGGAGCTGTTTTTT.

V and J are TRBV5-4 and TRBJ1-1, with a weak D call TRBD1 (5 bases). Trimming took 2 bases from V and 3 from J, leaving 8 bases between them. There are 13 residues in the CDR3. Per the germline V gene, CDR1 is SGHNT and CDR2 is YYREEE (reference sequence). The CDR3 DNA is TGTGCCAGCAGCTTCCCCAGGGACACTGAAGCTTTCTTT. Translation gives CASSFPRDTEAFF.

This chain joins TRBV6-4 and TRBJ1-1, with unresolved D. Deletions cut 0 bases from V and 0 bases from J, with 23 bases between. Germline loops: CDR1 MRHNA, CDR2 SNTAGT. The CDR3 consists of 20 residues. The chain's CDR3 is CASSDSRQEGPTQMNTEAFF. CDR3 DNA: TGTGCCAGCAGTGACTCGAGGCAAGAGGGCCCTACACAGATGAACACTGAAGCTTTCTTT.

V usage is TRBV5-1 and J usage is TRBJ1-3, with unresolved D. The CDR3 runs to 13 residues. V was cut by 0 bases and J by 7 bases, with 8 bases left in between. CDR1 is SGHRS and CDR2 is YFSETQ in the germline V gene. In nucleotides, the CDR3 is TGCGCCAGCAGCTTGGGTGACGAGAACACCATATATTTT. Translation: CASSLGDENTIYF.

The J gene is TRBJ2-2, the V gene TRBV5-4; 8 bases are a match to TRBD1. The V and J ends lost 0 bases and 4 bases, in that order; junction bases with no gene match: 5. Germline lookup yields CDR1 SGHNT and CDR2 YYREEE (reference sequence). This CDR3 is 16 amino acids long. CDR3 sequence reads: CASSLVPGGLTGELFF. Written as DNA, the CDR3 is TGTGCCAGCAGCTTGGTCCCAGGGGGCCTCACCGGGGAGCTGTTTTTT.

This chain joins TRBV29-1 and TRBJ1-2; no clear D gene. Germline CDR1 is SQVTM and CDR2 is ANQGSEA. V lost 4 bases and J 3 bases, leaving 12 bases between the germline ends. This CDR3 comprises 13 residues. The CDR3 DNA reads TGCAGCGTTGTAGCCCTAAATCACTATGGCTACACCTTC. Translation: CSVVALNHYGYTF.

The chain uses TRBV5-5 and TRBJ1-2; 9 bases align to TRBD1. V lost 3 bases, J lost 3 bases, and 0 bases stayed unmatched. CDR1 is SGHKS and CDR2 is YYEKEE in the germline V gene (reference sequence). CDR3 length: 13 residues. CDR3 coding DNA: TGTGCCAGCAGCTGGACAGGGGACTATGGCTACACCTTC. Translating it yields CASSWTGDYGYTF.

The chain couples TRBV12-5 to TRBJ2-7; no reliable D call. There are 13 residues in the CDR3. Trimming stripped 2 bases from V and 4 bases from J, with 9 bases between. The germline V gene encodes CDR1 LGHNT and CDR2 FRNRAP. CDR3 bases: TGTGCTAGTGGTTTGCCGACCTTTTACGAGCAGTACTTC. Protein: CASGLPTFYEQYF.

The chain recombines TRBV4-1 with TRBJ1-2; TRBD1 aligns across 8 bases. The length of the CDR3 is 15 residues. Looked up from germline, CDR1 is MGHRA and CDR2 is YSYEKL. With V trimmed by 0 bases and J by 8 bases, 8 bases remained unmatched. The CDR3 loop is CASSQDRQGLVGYTF. Here the CDR3 DNA reads TGCGCCAGCAGCCAAGATAGACAGGGGTTGGTAGGCTACACCTTC.

This chain connects TRBV4-3 to TRBJ1-6, with TRBD1 as a possible D gene (6 bases). Per germline, CDR1 LGHNA and CDR2 YSLEER. Trimming pared 5 bases from V and 5 bases from J, leaving 10 bases between. The CDR3 extends over 14 amino acids. The DNA of the CDR3 is TGCGCCAGCAGCTTACAGGGACATAATTCACCCCTCCACTTT. It yields the protein CASSLQGHNSPLHF.

The genes are TRBV25-1 and TRBJ2-1; 7 positions match TRBD1. Germline loops: CDR1 MGHDK, CDR2 SYGVNS. CDR3 length: 18 residues. The V segment lost 3 bases and the J segment 4 bases; nucleotides outside the gene matches: 15. The CDR3: CASSDPGQRAKTYNEQFF. In DNA form, the CDR3 reads TGTGCCAGCAGTGACCCGGGACAGCGAGCAAAAACATACAATGAGCAGTTCTTC.

V and J are TRBV7-2 and TRBJ2-1; maybe TRBD1 (6 bases). The V gene's germline CDR1 is SGHTA and CDR2 FQGNSA. V gave up 1 base and J gave up 0 bases, with 19 bases separating them. CDR3 length: 19 residues. The CDR3 region is CASSLVRRGIVSSYNEQFF. DNA of the CDR3: TGTGCCAGCAGCTTAGTTCGAAGGGGGATCGTGAGCTCCTACAATGAGCAGTTCTTC.

The V and J genes are TRBV5-1 and TRBJ2-5, with 10 bases identical to TRBD1. The germline CDR1 and CDR2 sequences are SGHRS and YFSETQ. Trimming took 7 bases from V and 3 from J; bases not matched to a gene: 6. The CDR3 sequence is 14 residues long. CDR3 amino acids: CASGRTGGEETQYF. In nucleotides, the CDR3 is TGCGCCAGCGGAAGGACAGGGGGAGAAGAGACCCAGTACTTC. The whole variable domain, filled in from reference TRBV5-1 and TRBJ2-5, reads KAGVTQTPRYLIKTRGQQVTLSCSPISGHRSVSWYQQTPGQGLQFLFEYFSETQRNKGNFPGRFSGRQFSNSRSEMNVSTLELGDSALYLCASGRTGGEETQYFGPGTRLLVL.

The V and J genes are TRBV21-1 and TRBJ1-1. TRBV21-1 is classified as a pseudogene. The CDR3 is 14 residues long. CDR3 amino acids: CASSKWRGPTEAFF. CDR3 in DNA: TGTGCCAGCAGCAAATGGCGGGGGCCCACTGAAGCTTTCTTT.

CDR3 sequence reads: CASSLARTGHTYEQYF. CDR3 nucleotides: TGTGCCAGCAGCTTGGCGAGGACAGGGCACACCTACGAGCAGTACTTC. This rearrangement joins TRBV11-2 to TRBJ2-7, with TRBD1 matching 8 bases. The CDR3 has 16 amino acids. V was pared by 3 bases and J by 2 bases, with 9 bases of the junction left unmatched. The germline CDR1 and CDR2 sequences are SGHAT and FQNNGV.

V and J are TRBV19 and TRBJ1-2; 7 positions match TRBD1. Germline CDR1 is LNHDA and CDR2 is SQIVND (reference sequence). The CDR3 is 18 amino acids. The V segment lost 5 bases and the J segment 0 bases; nucleotides outside the gene matches: 15. The DNA of the CDR3 is TGTGCCAGTAGTCGGCGGAAAGAACGGGACAGAGCTAACTATGGCTACACCTTC. Translation gives CASSRRKERDRANYGYTF. The variable domain in full, with the rest retrieved from reference TRBV19 and TRBJ1-2, is DGGITQSPKYLFRKEGQNVTLSCEQNLNHDAMYWYRQDPGQGLRLIYYSQIVNDFQKGDIAEGYSVSREKKESFPLTVTSAQKNPTAFYLCASSRRKERDRANYGYTFGSGTRLTVV.

This clone appeared a single time. The chain employs TRBV28 and TRBJ2-2; 8 bases align to TRBD2. The CDR3 spans 13 residues. Per the germline V gene, CDR1 is MDHEN and CDR2 is SYDVKM. CDR3 DNA: TGTCAATCGGGAGGGGTGGGCGCCGGGGAGCTGTTTTTT. Its protein is CQSGGVGAGELFF. Using reference TRBV28 and TRBJ2-2 for the parts outside the CDR3, the full variable domain is DVKVTQSSRYLVKRTGEKVFLECVQDMDHENMFWYRQDPGLGLRLIYFSYDVKMKEKGDIPEGYSVSREKKERFSLILESASTNQTSMYLCQSGGVGAGELFFGEGSRLTVL.

The chain joins TRBV11-3 to TRBJ1-1; D is unresolved. The CDR3 consists of 15 residues. The V gene lost 3 bases and the J gene lost 0 bases, with 11 bases spanning the gap. CDR1 is SGHNT, CDR2 YENEEA, per germline. CDR3 nucleotide sequence: TGTGCCAGCAGCTTCGCTAGTAGTGTGAACACTGAAGCTTTCTTT. Encoded protein: CASSFASSVNTEAFF.

The chain couples TRBV29-1 to TRBJ1-6, with D possibly being TRBD1 (5 bases). Deletions cut 8 bases from V and 7 bases from J, with 15 bases between. CDR1 and CDR2 (germline): SQVTM, ANQGSEA. The CDR3 is 13 residues long. This CDR3 reads CSTSHGGNSPLHF. CDR3 in DNA: TGCAGCACCTCCCACGGGGGGAATTCACCCCTCCACTTT. The whole variable domain, remainder taken from reference TRBV29-1 and TRBJ1-6, is SAVISQKPSRDICQRGTSLTIQCQVDSQVTMMFWYRQQPGQSLTLIATANQGSEATYESGFVIDKFPISRPNLTFSTLTVSNMSPEDSSIYLCSTSHGGNSPLHFGNGTRLTVT.

The chain joins TRBV5-4 to TRBJ2-7; 9 nucleotides match TRBD1. This CDR3 spans 15 amino acids. CDR1 SGHNT and CDR2 YYREEE come from the germline V gene (reference sequence). The V gene end was trimmed by 0 bases and the J gene end by 6 bases; junction bases not matched to a gene: 7. CDR3 protein: CASSLDRGTGSEQYF. As DNA, the CDR3 is TGTGCCAGCAGCTTGGACCGGGGGACAGGGTCCGAGCAGTACTTC.

The rearrangement links TRBV10-3 to TRBJ1-5; D remains ambiguous. This CDR3 has 14 residues. The V gene's germline CDR1 is ENHRY and CDR2 SYGVKD. The V gene lost 0 bases and the J gene lost 9 bases, with 12 bases spanning the gap. CDR3 protein: CAISESGVPRPQHF. CDR3 DNA: TGTGCCATCAGTGAGTCTGGGGTCCCGAGGCCCCAGCATTTT.

This sequence joins TRBV25-1 and TRBJ1-1; D is uncertain. Germline assignment: CDR1 MGHDK and CDR2 SYGVNS. CDR3 length: 13 amino acids. V shed 4 bases and J shed 1 base, with 7 bases lying between them. CDR3: CASSVAPNTEAFF. CDR3 bases: TGTGCCAGCAGTGTGGCACCGAACACTGAAGCTTTCTTT.